This T cell receptor beta chain was obtained from a study of blood T cell repertoires in COVID-19. The CDR3 runs 16 residues. The germline V gene has CDR1 SGHNT and CDR2 YENEEA. The ends lost 3 bases at V and 4 bases at J; junction bases unmatched: 8. Libraries were prepared by immunoSEQ multiplex PCR; TCRdb keeps only in-frame clonotypes and omits some of them. The sample carries 55,000 to 75,000 clones, about 80% recorded once. The receptor was isolated from a man between 65 and 80 years old with acute or convalescent COVID-19. Sequencing input: peripheral blood. This rearrangement joins TRBV11-3 to TRBJ1-2; 10 bases are shared with TRBD1. In DNA, the CDR3 is TGTGCCAGCAGCTTTATGGGACAGGGGATCGGCTATGGCTACACCTTC. Residues: CASSFMGQGIGYGYTF.